This passage covers 2 T cell receptor beta chains from one sample sequenced in a study of blood T cell repertoires in COVID-19. Assay used: immunoSEQ multiplex PCR; TCRdb lists only in-frame clones, some missing. Of hundreds of thousands of clones in the sample, around 90% are singletons; the top ten hold roughly 1.9%. The specimen sequenced was PBMCs or T cells enriched from blood (not recorded which). The receptors derive from a woman younger than 30 with acute COVID-19.

The rearrangement links TRBV7-2 to TRBJ1-2; D unresolved. V was trimmed by 7 bases and J by 8 bases, leaving 20 bases between them. The CDR3 runs 14 residues. Looked up from germline, CDR1 is SGHTA and CDR2 is FQGNSA. The CDR3 sequence: CASTPGLAPGGYTF. In DNA form, the CDR3 reads TGTGCCAGCACCCCAGGCTTGGCTCCTGGCGGCTACACCTTC. The whole variable domain, filled in from reference TRBV7-2 and TRBJ1-2, reads GAGVSQSPSNKVTEKGKDVELRCDPISGHTALYWYRQSLGQGLEFLIYFQGNSAPDKSGLPSDRFSAERTGGSVSTLTIQRTQQEDSAVYLCASTPGLAPGGYTFGSGTRLTVV.

The chain is built from TRBV10-2 and TRBJ1-2, with unresolved D. The ends were cut back, 0 bases at V and 3 bases at J, with 8 bases in the middle. The CDR3 sequence is 14 residues long. CDR1 and CDR2 from the germline V gene are WSHSY and SAAADI. The CDR3 sequence is CASSESSSHYGYTF. CDR3 in DNA: TGCGCCAGCAGTGAGTCGTCAAGCCACTATGGCTACACCTTC.